The 12 T cell receptor beta chains reported below all come from one sample, sequenced in a study of regulatory and conventional T cells in RAG deficiency. The repertoire was sequenced with immunoSEQ multiplex PCR; TCRdb's copy has only in-frame clones and lacks some. In the table there are some 20,000 clones, roughly 89% of which are singletons. The sorted regulatory T cells were CD4+, CD25-high and CD127-low, with genomic DNA sequenced. This sample was also put to use in a study of regulatory T cells. That study adds: Amplification used 52 TRBV primers and 13 TRBJ primers.

Sequenced material: Tregs sorted from blood. Receptor source: a human donor in good health.

Only a few counts were recorded for this clone. The CDR3 sequence: CASSLLGGANTGELFF. The CDR3 nucleotides read TGTGCCAGCAGTTTATTGGGGGGGGCCAACACCGGGGAGCTGTTTTTT. V is TRBV27 and J is TRBJ2-2; tentatively, D is TRBD2 (7 bases). The length of the CDR3 is 16 residues. From germline, CDR1 is MNHEY and CDR2 SMNVEV (reference sequence). The V end lost 1 base, the J end lost 2 bases, and 11 bases lay between the germline ends.

The chain carries TRBV19 and TRBJ1-6; 8 bases map to TRBD1. The V segment lost 5 bases and the J segment 7 bases; nucleotides outside the gene matches: 7. The CDR3 is 15 residues long. Germline V CDR1 and CDR2: LNHDA, SQIVND (reference sequence). CDR3 sequence (DNA): TGTGCCAGTAGTTCCTGGACAGGGATGAATTCACCCCTCCACTTT. Translated: CASSSWTGMNSPLHF.

The genes are TRBV19 and TRBJ1-5, with 9 bases aligning to TRBD1. The CDR3 runs to 16 residues. After removal of 4 bases from V and 4 bases from J, the junction contained 8 bases not matched to a gene. The V gene's germline CDR1 is LNHDA and CDR2 SQIVND (reference sequence). The CDR3 nucleotides are TGTGCCAGTAGTACCCGGGGGACAGGGTTAAATCAGCCCCAGCATTTT. It is translated as CASSTRGTGLNQPQHF.

The chain carries TRBV2 and TRBJ2-5; 8 nucleotides match TRBD2. The junction had 8 bases not matched to a gene; V was cut back by 6 bases and J by 2 bases. Germline lookup yields CDR1 SNHLY and CDR2 FYNNEI. The CDR3 contains 15 residues. The CDR3 protein is CASSLQRGPQETQYF. The CDR3 DNA is TGTGCCAGCAGCCTCCAGCGGGGGCCTCAAGAGACCCAGTACTTC. The full variable domain, rest sourced from reference TRBV2 and TRBJ2-5, is EPEVTQTPSHQVTQMGQEVILRCVPISNHLYFYWYRQILGQKVEFLVSFYNNEISEKSEIFDDQFSVERPDGSNFTLKIRSTKLEDSAMYFCASSLQRGPQETQYFGPGTRLLVL.

This rearrangement joins TRBV7-6 to TRBJ2-2; 10 nucleotides agree with TRBD2. Germline V gene lookup returns CDR1 SGHVS and CDR2 FNYEAQ. This CDR3 is 17 amino acids long. The V gene end was trimmed by 5 bases and the J gene end by 5 bases; junction bases not matched to a gene: 11. In nucleotides, the CDR3 is TGTGCCAGCAGCAAACAAGCGGGGGGGCTTAGGACCGGGGAGCTGTTTTTT. Amino acids: CASSKQAGGLRTGELFF.

In the case of this clone: The same CDR3 is also encoded by other DNA sequences in this sample. V and J are TRBV30 and TRBJ1-1; tentative D call: TRBD1 (5 bases). Trimming removed 0 bases from V and 5 bases from J, with 7 bases in between. The length of the CDR3 is 12 residues. Germline V lookup: CDR1 GTSNPN, CDR2 SVGIG (reference sequence). The CDR3 here is CAWSVRGTEAFF. CDR3 bases: TGTGCCTGGAGTGTTCGGGGGACTGAAGCTTTCTTT.

The chain combines TRBV6-1 with TRBJ1-4; possibly TRBD1 for D (5 bases). From germline, CDR1 is MNHNS and CDR2 SASEGT. The CDR3 covers 14 residues. Between the trimmed V and J ends, which lost 5 bases and 5 bases, there was a span of 12 bases. CDR3 sequence: CASSPGVLNEKLFF. In DNA form, the CDR3 reads TGTGCCAGCAGTCCGGGGGTCTTGAATGAAAAACTGTTTTTT.

The chain has TRBV5-4 and TRBJ2-7; 12 nucleotides align to TRBD1. J lost 7 bases, V lost 4 bases, and 9 bases had no gene match. This CDR3 has 15 residues. Germline loops: CDR1 SGHNT, CDR2 YYREEE (reference sequence). The CDR3 bases are TGTGCCAGCAGCCGACCGGGACAGGGGGCGCGTGAGCAGTACTTC. Translation gives CASSRPGQGAREQYF.

This chain links TRBV11-2 with TRBJ2-7; TRBD2 is a possible D gene (5 bases). Trimming shortened V by 5 bases and J by 5 bases, and 25 bases separated the two germline ends. Germline CDR1 SGHAT, CDR2 FQNNGV. This CDR3 has 17 amino acids. The CDR3 DNA follows: TGTGCCAGCAGCGCCTCCCTCTTTCGGAGGATAGGGAACGAGCAGTACTTC. Residues: CASSASLFRRIGNEQYF.

The chain employs TRBV28 and TRBJ2-5; the match to TRBD2 covers 13 bases. Germline V CDR1 and CDR2: MDHEN, SYDVKM. The CDR3 totals 16 residues. V dropped 6 bases and J dropped 7; count of bases not matched to a gene: 11. The CDR3 DNA sequence: TGTGCCAGCAGCCCCACTAGCGGGAGGGCCTCGGTGACCCAGTACTTC. This encodes CASSPTSGRASVTQYF. The whole variable domain, filled in from reference TRBV28 and TRBJ2-5, reads DVKVTQSSRYLVKRTGEKVFLECVQDMDHENMFWYRQDPGLGLRLIYFSYDVKMKEKGDIPEGYSVSREKKERFSLILESASTNQTSMYLCASSPTSGRASVTQYFGPGTRLLVL.

To note about this clone: The sample contains more than one DNA sequence encoding this CDR3. This rearrangement joins TRBV27 to TRBJ2-3; D not resolved. Trimming shortened V by 0 bases and J by 2 bases, and 15 bases separated the two germline ends. Germline V gene lookup returns CDR1 MNHEY and CDR2 SMNVEV (reference sequence). The CDR3 consists of 17 residues. CDR3 loop: CASSLSFRNQYTDTQYF. In DNA form, the CDR3 reads TGTGCCAGCAGTTTATCTTTCCGCAACCAATACACAGATACGCAGTATTTT.

This chain links TRBV7-9 with TRBJ2-5, with TRBD2 matching over 13 bases. Germline V lookup: CDR1 SEHNR, CDR2 FQNEAQ (reference sequence). Trimming took 4 bases from V and 7 from J; bases not matched to a gene: 6. This CDR3 spans 15 amino acids. Here the CDR3 reads CASSSGLAGVGTQYF. Here the CDR3 DNA reads TGTGCCAGCAGCTCCGGACTAGCGGGAGTGGGGACCCAGTACTTC. The full variable domain, in which reference TRBV7-9 and TRBJ2-5 provide the parts outside the CDR3, is DTGVSQNPRHKITKRGQNVTFRCDPISEHNRLYWYRQTLGQGPEFLTYFQNEAQLEKSRLLSDRFSAERPKGSFSTLEIQRTEQGDSAMYLCASSSGLAGVGTQYFGPGTRLLVL.